The T cell receptor (beta chain) under discussion was sequenced for a study of human T cells and chemical hapten exposure. The CDR3 spans 15 residues. Germline CDR1 MNHEY, CDR2 SVGAGI. Trimming removed 5 bases at V and 4 bases at J, with 17 bases between. Time point denoted: patch test 1, 2 weeks after DPC sensitization. Regarding treatment: therapeutic diphenylcyclopropenone sensitization with weekly scalp DPC. The template was total RNA from unfractionated whole blood. MiXCR, run by TCRdb on the RACE reads, gives a single entry per CDR3 protein. Seen here are approximately 340,000 distinct CDR3 sequences, around 7% observed once, and the top ten hold 8.4%.

This TCR was sampled from a woman aged 18-29 years with alopecia areata. Some clones in this sample may be carry-over from other donors' samples. Source: whole blood, taken in connection with sensitization to the hapten diphenylcyclopropenone (DPC). The V and J genes are TRBV6-5 and TRBJ2-5; a weak D match, TRBD2 (5 bases). CDR3 residues: CASSPRGLVIETQYF. CDR3 nucleotide sequence: TGTGCCAGCAGTCCCCGAGGACTGGTGATAGAGACCCAGTACTTC.